This TCR beta chain came from a study of cytomegalovirus exposure and HLA in healthy donors. Everyone who donated was a healthy bone marrow donor. Germline V gives CDR1 SQVTM, CDR2 ANQGSEA. V gave up 7 bases and J gave up 2 bases; unmatched junction bases: 8. The CDR3 spans 16 residues. Vbeta (60) and Jbeta (13) primers were used in the PCR. Method: immunoSEQ multiplex PCR; TCRdb's copy keeps in-frame clones and lacks some. The sample lists some 110,000 clones; 75% to 90% were seen once. In regard to this clone: Its antigen remains unidentified.

The study, taken as a whole, reports: Roughly uniform depth of sequencing across donors was assumed in presence/absence analyses. Later on, an analysis showed TCR association rates differing by HLA locus, with DRB1 the most and HLA-C the fewest.

This clonotype was obtained from a man younger than 45 in good health and CMV-seronegative. The sample consisted of PBMCs. The chain joins TRBV29-1 to TRBJ1-4; 12 bases match TRBD1. The CDR3 DNA follows: TGCAGCGCCTCCGGGACAGGGGGCGCTACTAATGAAAAACTGTTTTTT. Translation: CSASGTGGATNEKLFF.